This TCR beta chain was retrieved from a study of T cells in localized non-small cell lung cancer. Study-wide findings and caveats: Compared with tumor, uninvolved adjacent lung displayed greater T cell clonality, ranking highest overall. Appearances in adjacent lung were noted for a median approximately 50 of the top 100 tumor clones. In the blood, greater T cell density corresponded to longer overall survival. Heterogeneity remains possible because sequencing was limited to only one tumor region.

Libraries were prepared by immunoSEQ multiplex PCR; TCRdb keeps only in-frame clonotypes and omits some of them. Here the sample spans around 2,800 clones, approximately 25% being singletons. Regarding this clone: Antigen specificity is unknown.

From germline, CDR1 is LNHDA and CDR2 SQIVND (reference sequence). V was clipped by 9 bases and J by 4 bases, with 17 bases between them. The CDR3 has 14 amino acids. The receptor was derived from a man aged 40-75 years with stage I lung adenocarcinoma. The chain couples TRBV19 to TRBJ2-3, with D hard to call. Material: lung tumor tissue, obtained before any cancer treatment. In nucleotides, the CDR3 is TGTGCCAGCAACGTTCAGGCTACTGCAGATACGCAGTATTTT. It encodes CASNVQATADTQYF. Complete variable domain (other parts from reference TRBV19 and TRBJ2-3): DGGITQSPKYLFRKEGQNVTLSCEQNLNHDAMYWYRQDPGQGLRLIYYSQIVNDFQKGDIAEGYSVSREKKESFPLTVTSAQKNPTAFYLCASNVQATADTQYFGPGTRLTVL.